The TCR beta chain described here comes from a study of blood T cell repertoires in COVID-19. Recruitment covered 20 to 25 US areas and drew participants whose ages spanned about 18 to 90 years. Cohort allocation depended upon clinical history that participants reported. Recovered status applied to Cohort 3 donors who had two consecutive negative PCRs. It also applied to those with clearance or with symptom resolution. Original analysis: Reference gene primer amplification gave estimated nucleated cell counts. Only in-frame clones appear in the TCRdb table, and some are missing; sequencing was by immunoSEQ multiplex PCR. D and trimming come from the DNA, and the V and J calls and clone size come from that table. In the table there are fewer than 350,000 clones, around 85% of which are singletons. V was clipped by 6 bases and J by 4 bases, with 18 bases between them. The CDR3 is 15 residues long. CDR1 is SEHNR and CDR2 is FQNEAQ in the germline V gene (reference sequence).

The chain recombines TRBV7-9 with TRBJ1-1; D is ambiguous. This receptor was identified in a man aged 25 to 40 who had recovered from COVID-19. The sample comprised PBMCs or T cells enriched from blood (not recorded which). CDR3 sequence: CASSQRYMTGTEAFF. The DNA for the CDR3 is TGTGCCAGCAGTCAGAGGTACATGACTGGCACTGAAGCTTTCTTT.